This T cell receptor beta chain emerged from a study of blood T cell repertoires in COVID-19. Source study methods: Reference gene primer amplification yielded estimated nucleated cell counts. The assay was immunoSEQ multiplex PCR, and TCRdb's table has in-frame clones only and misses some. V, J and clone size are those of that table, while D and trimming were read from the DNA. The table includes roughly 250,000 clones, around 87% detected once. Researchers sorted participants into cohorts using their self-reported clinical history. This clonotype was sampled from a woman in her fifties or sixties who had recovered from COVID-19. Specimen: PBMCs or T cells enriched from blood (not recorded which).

CDR3 coding DNA: TGTGCCAGCAATCTAAGGACGGGACAGTCGAACACTGAAGCTTTCTTT. This encodes CASNLRTGQSNTEAFF. The chain joins TRBV5-4 to TRBJ1-1; 7 bases fit TRBD1. Per the germline V gene, CDR1 is SGHNT and CDR2 is YYREEE (reference sequence). The trim removed 6 bases at V and 1 base at J, leaving 12 bases unmatched. The CDR3 spans 16 residues.